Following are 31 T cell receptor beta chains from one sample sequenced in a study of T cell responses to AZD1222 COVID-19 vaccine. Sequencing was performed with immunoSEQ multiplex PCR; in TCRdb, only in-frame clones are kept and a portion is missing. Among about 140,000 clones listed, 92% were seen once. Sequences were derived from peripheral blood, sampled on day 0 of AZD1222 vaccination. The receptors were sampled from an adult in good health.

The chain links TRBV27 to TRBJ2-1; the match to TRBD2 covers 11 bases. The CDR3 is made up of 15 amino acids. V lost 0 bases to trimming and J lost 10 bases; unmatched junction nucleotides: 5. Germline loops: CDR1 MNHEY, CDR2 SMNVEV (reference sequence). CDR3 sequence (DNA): TGTGCCAGCAGTTTATCTGCTAGCGGGAGGTCGGAGCAGTTCTTC. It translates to CASSLSASGRSEQFF.

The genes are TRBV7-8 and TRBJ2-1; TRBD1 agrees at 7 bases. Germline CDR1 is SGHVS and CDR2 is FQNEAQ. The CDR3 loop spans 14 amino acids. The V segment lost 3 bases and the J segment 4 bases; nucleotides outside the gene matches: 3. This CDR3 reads CASSFRDRYNEQFF. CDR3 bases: TGTGCCAGCAGCTTCCGGGACAGATACAATGAGCAGTTCTTC.

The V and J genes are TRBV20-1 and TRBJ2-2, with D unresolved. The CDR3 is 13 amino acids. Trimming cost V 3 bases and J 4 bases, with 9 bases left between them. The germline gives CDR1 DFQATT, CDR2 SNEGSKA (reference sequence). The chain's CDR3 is CSASAEPTGELFF. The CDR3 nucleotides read TGCAGTGCTAGTGCCGAACCCACCGGGGAGCTGTTTTTT.

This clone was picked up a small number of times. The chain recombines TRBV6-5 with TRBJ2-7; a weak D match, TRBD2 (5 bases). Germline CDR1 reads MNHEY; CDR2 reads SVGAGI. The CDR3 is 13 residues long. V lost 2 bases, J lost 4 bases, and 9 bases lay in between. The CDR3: CASSYGRLYEQYF. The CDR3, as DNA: TGTGCCAGCAGTTACGGGAGACTTTACGAGCAGTACTTC.

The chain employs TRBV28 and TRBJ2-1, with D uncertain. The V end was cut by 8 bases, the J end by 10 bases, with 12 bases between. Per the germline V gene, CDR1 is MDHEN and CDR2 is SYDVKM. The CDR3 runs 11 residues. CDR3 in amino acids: CASSTPREQFF. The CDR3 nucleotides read TGTGCCAGCTCCACCCCGAGGGAGCAGTTCTTC.

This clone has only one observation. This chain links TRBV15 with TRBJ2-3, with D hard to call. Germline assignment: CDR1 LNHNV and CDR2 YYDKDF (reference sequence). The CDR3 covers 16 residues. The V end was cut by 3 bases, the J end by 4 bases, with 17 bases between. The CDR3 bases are TGTGCCACCAGCAGGCCTTGGTCTGGGGTCTCAGATACGCAGTATTTT. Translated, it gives CATSRPWSGVSDTQYF.

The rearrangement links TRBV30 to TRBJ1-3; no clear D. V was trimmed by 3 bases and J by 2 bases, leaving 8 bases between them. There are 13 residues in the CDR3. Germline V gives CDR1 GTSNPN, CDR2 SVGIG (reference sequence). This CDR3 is CAWRLPAGNTIYF. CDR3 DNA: TGTGCCTGGAGACTCCCGGCTGGAAACACCATATATTTT.

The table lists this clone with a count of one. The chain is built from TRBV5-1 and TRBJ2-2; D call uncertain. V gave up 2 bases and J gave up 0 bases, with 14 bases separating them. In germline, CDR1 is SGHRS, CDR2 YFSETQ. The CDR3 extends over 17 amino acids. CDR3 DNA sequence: TGCGCCAGCAGCTTTTCCTATGGAGTTGCGAACACCGGGGAGCTGTTTTTT. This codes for CASSFSYGVANTGELFF.

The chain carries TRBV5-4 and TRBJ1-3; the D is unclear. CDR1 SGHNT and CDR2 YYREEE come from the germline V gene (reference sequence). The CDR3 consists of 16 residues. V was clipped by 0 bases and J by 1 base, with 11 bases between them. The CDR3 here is CASSLGVAESGNTIYF. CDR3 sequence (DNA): TGTGCCAGCAGCTTGGGGGTGGCGGAGTCTGGAAACACCATATATTTT.

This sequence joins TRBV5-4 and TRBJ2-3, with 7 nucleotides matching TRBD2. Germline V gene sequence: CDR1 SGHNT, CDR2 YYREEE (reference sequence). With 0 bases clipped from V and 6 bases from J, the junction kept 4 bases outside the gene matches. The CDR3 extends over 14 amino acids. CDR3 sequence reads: CASSLGREGDTQYF. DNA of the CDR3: TGTGCCAGCAGCTTGGGGAGGGAGGGGGATACGCAGTATTTT.

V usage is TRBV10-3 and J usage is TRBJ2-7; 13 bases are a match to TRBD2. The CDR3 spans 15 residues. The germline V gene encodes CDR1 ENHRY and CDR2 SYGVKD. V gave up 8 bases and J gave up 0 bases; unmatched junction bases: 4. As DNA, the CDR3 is TGTGCCATCCGGGGGACTAGCGGGAACTCCTACGAGCAGTACTTC. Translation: CAIRGTSGNSYEQYF.

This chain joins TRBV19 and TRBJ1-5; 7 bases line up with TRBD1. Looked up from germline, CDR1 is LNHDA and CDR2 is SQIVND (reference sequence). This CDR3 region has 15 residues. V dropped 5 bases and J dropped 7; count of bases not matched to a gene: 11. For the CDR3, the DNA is TGTGCCAGTAGTGGCGGCCGACAGGGCTACCAGCCCCAGCATTTT. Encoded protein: CASSGGRQGYQPQHF.

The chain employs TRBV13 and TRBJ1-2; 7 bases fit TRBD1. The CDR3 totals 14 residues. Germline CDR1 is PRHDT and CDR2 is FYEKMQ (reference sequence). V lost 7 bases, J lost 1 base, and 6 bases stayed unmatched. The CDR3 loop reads CASTFDRDNYGYTF. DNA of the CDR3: TGTGCCAGCACCTTCGACAGGGATAACTATGGCTACACCTTC.

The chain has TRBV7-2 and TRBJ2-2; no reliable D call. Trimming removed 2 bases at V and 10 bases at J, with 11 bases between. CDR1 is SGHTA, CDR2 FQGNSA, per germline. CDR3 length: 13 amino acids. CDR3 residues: CASSLFDRMELFF. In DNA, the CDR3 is TGTGCCAGCAGCTTATTTGATCGTATGGAGCTGTTTTTT.

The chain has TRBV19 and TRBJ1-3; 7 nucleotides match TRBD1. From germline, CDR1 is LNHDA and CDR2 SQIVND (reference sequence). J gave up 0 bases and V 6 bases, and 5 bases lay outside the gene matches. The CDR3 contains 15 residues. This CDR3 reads CASSLGQASGNTIYF. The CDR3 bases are TGTGCCAGTAGCCTAGGACAGGCCTCTGGAAACACCATATATTTT.

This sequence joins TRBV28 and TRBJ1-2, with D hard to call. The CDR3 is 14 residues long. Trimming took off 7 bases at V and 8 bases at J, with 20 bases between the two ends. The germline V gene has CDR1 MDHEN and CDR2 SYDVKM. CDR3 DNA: TGTGCCAGCACTCCACTTGGACTTACCAAGGGCTACACCTTC. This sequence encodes CASTPLGLTKGYTF.

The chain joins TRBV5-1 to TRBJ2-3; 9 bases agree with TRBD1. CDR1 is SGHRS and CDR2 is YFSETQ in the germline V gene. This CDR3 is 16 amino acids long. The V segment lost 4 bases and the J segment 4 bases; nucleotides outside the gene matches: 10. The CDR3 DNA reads TGCGCCAGCAGCCCCCGGGACAGGGATCCCCCAGATACGCAGTATTTT. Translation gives CASSPRDRDPPDTQYF.

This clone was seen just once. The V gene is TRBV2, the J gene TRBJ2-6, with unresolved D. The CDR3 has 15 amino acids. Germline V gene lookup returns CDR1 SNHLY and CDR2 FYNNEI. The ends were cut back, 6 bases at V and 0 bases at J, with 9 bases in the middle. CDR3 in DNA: TGTGCCAGCAGGACATTTTTCTCTGGGGCCAACGTCCTGACTTTC. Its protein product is CASRTFFSGANVLTF. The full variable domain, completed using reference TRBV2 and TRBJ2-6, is EPEVTQTPSHQVTQMGQEVILRCVPISNHLYFYWYRQILGQKVEFLVSFYNNEISEKSEIFDDQFSVERPDGSNFTLKIRSTKLEDSAMYFCASRTFFSGANVLTFGAGSRLTVL.

The CDR3 loop is CASSLWGGSNEQYF. In nucleotides, the CDR3 is TGTGCCAGCAGCTTATGGGGCGGGAGCAACGAGCAGTACTTC. The chain links TRBV7-2 to TRBJ2-7, with 7 bases fitting TRBD2. V shed 2 bases, J shed 5 bases, and the junction held 6 bases outside the gene matches. Germline lookup yields CDR1 SGHTA and CDR2 FQGNSA. The CDR3 spans 14 residues.

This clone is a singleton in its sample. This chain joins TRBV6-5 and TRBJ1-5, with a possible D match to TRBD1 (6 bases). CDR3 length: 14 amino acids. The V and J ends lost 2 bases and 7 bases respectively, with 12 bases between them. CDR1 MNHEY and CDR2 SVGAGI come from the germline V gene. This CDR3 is CASSYAGVRQPQHF. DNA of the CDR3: TGTGCCAGCAGTTACGCAGGGGTCAGGCAGCCCCAGCATTTT.

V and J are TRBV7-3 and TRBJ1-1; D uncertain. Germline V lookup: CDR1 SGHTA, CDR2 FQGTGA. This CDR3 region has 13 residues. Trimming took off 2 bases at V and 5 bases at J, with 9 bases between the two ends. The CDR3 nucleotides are TGTGCCAGCAGCTTAGATTCGCGGACTGAAGCTTTCTTT. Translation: CASSLDSRTEAFF.

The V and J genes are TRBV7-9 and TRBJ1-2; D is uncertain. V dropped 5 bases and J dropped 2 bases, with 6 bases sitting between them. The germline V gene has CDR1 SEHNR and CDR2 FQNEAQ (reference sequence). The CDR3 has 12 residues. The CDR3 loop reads CASSGGNYGYTF. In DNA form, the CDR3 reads TGTGCCAGCAGCGGAGGAAACTATGGCTACACCTTC.

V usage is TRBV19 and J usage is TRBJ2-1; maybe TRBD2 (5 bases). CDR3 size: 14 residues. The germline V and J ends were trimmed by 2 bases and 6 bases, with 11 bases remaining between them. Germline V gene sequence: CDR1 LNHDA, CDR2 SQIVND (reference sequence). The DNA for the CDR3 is TGTGCCAGTAGTATAACTGGGAGCCGCAATGAGCAGTTCTTC. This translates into CASSITGSRNEQFF.

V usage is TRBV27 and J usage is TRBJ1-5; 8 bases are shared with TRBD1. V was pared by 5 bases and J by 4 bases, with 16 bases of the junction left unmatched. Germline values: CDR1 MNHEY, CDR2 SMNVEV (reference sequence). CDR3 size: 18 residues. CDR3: CASSRSGQGLSGNQPQHF. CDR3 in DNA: TGTGCCAGCAGTCGATCCGGACAGGGACTTAGCGGGAATCAGCCCCAGCATTTT.

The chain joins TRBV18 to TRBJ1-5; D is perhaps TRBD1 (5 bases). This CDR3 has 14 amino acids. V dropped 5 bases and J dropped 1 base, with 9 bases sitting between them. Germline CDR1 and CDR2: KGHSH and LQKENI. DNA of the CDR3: TGTGCCAGCTCAGACCGGGACAGCAATCAGCCCCAGCATTTT. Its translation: CASSDRDSNQPQHF. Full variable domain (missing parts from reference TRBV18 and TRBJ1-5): NAGVMQNPRHLVRRRGQEARLRCSPMKGHSHVYWYRQLPEEGLKFMVYLQKENIIDESGMPKERFSAEFPKEGPSILRIQQVVRGDSAAYFCASSDRDSNQPQHFGDGTRLSIL.

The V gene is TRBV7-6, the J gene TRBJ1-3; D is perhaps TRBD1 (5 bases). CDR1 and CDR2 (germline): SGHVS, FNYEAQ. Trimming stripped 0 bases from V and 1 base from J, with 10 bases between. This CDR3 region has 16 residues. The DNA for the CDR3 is TGTGCCAGCAGCTTAGCCGGGAGGGGTTCTGGAAACACCATATATTTT. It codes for CASSLAGRGSGNTIYF. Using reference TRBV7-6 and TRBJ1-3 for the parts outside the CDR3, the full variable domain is GAGVSQSPRYKVTKRGQDVALRCDPISGHVSLYWYRQALGQGPEFLTYFNYEAQQDKSGLPNDRFSAERPEGSISTLTIQRTEQRDSAMYRCASSLAGRGSGNTIYFGEGSWLTVV.

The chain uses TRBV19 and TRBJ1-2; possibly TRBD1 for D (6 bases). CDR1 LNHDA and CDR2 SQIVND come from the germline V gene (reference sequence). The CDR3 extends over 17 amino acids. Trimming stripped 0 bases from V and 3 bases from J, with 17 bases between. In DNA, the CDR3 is TGTGCCAGTAGTATAGACCTCCTCGGACAGCGCCACTATGGCTACACCTTC. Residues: CASSIDLLGQRHYGYTF.

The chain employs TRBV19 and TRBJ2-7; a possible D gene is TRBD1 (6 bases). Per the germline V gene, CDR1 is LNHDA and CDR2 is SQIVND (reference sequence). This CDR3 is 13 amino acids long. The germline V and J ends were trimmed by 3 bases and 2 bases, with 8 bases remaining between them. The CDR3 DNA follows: TGTGCCAGTAGTATTCGACAGGCCTACGAGCAGTACTTC. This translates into CASSIRQAYEQYF. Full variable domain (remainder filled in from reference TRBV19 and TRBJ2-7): DGGITQSPKYLFRKEGQNVTLSCEQNLNHDAMYWYRQDPGQGLRLIYYSQIVNDFQKGDIAEGYSVSREKKESFPLTVTSAQKNPTAFYLCASSIRQAYEQYFGPGTRLTVT.

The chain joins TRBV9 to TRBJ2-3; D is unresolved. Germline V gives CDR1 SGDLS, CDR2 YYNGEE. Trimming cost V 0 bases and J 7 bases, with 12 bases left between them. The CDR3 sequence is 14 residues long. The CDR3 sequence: CASSVEGGDNTQYF. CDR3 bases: TGTGCCAGCAGCGTAGAAGGTGGAGATAATACGCAGTATTTT.

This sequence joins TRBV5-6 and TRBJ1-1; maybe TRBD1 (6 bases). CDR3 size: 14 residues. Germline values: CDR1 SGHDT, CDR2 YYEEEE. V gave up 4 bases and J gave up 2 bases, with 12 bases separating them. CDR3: CASSLGGSNTEAFF. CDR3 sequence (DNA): TGTGCCAGCAGCCTAGGGGGGTCCAACACTGAAGCTTTCTTT.

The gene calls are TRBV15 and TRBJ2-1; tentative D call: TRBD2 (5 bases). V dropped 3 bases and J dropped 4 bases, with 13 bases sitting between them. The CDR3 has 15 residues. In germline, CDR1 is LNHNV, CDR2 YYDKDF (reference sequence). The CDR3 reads CATSRSDYRYNEQFF. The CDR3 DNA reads TGTGCCACCAGCAGGTCCGACTACCGTTACAATGAGCAGTTCTTC. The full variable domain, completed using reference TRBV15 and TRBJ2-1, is DAMVIQNPRYQVTQFGKPVTLSCSQTLNHNVMYWYQQKSSQAPKLLFHYYDKDFNNEADTPDNFQSRRPNTSFCFLDIRSPGLGDTAMYLCATSRSDYRYNEQFFGPGTRLTVL.